The next 2 T cell receptor beta chains were all read from a single sample in a study of blood T cell repertoires in COVID-19 (TCRdb year 2020). The receptor library was made with the immunoSEQ multiplex PCR assay. What TCRdb holds here is the immuneACCESS table cut down to in-frame rearrangements. Part of the clones is not present; checked against another copy, under half of the missing clones reflect an unresolved V gene, and the others are unexplained. For this sample the table gives roughly 54,000 clones, of which around 80% were detected only once. Over 2% of the sample is taken by the ten largest. The sequenced sample consisted of peripheral blood. Source of these receptors: a man in his forties or fifties with acute or convalescent COVID-19.

V usage is TRBV5-4 and J usage is TRBJ2-7; 9 bases are shared with TRBD2. With 0 bases clipped from V and 2 bases from J, the junction kept 3 bases outside the gene matches. From germline, CDR1 is SGHNT and CDR2 YYREEE (reference sequence). This CDR3 comprises 15 residues. CDR3 in amino acids: CASSLGGGGTYEQYF. The CDR3 nucleotides read TGTGCCAGCAGCTTGGGCGGGGGGGGGACCTACGAGCAGTACTTC.

On this clone itself: Compared with germline, one end of the junction differs, possibly owing to a read error. The chain has TRBV2 and TRBJ2-7, with a possible D match to TRBD1 (6 bases). Germline assignment: CDR1 SNHLY and CDR2 FYNNEI. This CDR3 comprises 11 residues. CDR3 bases: TGTGCCAGCAGTGATGTGGGACATCCTAACTTC. Translated: CASSDVGHPNF.